This section outlines one T cell receptor (beta chain) sequence together with its context. Its antigen is currently not known. Base qualities are missing; no much larger clone stands one base away. Patients with autoimmune disease history or receiving systemic immunosuppression were excluded from the trial. Peripheral blood for TCR sequencing was collected from all dose cohorts at baseline, on cycle 4 day 1, and on cycle 7 day 1. Samples came from an open-label, multicenter, first-in-human phase I dose-escalation trial of ivuxolimab. Adults with locally advanced or metastatic melanoma, renal cell, hepatocellular, or head and neck squamous cell carcinoma were enrolled in the trial. Before TCR sequencing, CD4+ T cells and CD8+ T cells were sorted from peripheral blood as separate populations. Reading the germline V gene gives CDR1 MNHEY and CDR2 SVGAGI. There are 13 amino acids in the CDR3, from cysteine to phenylalanine inclusive. The entry retains the CDR3 DNA only, 39 bases that are in frame from base 1. V sheds 3 bases and J sheds 4 bases, leaving 9 bases between their ends.

The sample is drawn from a study of OX40 agonist ivuxolimab in advanced cancers. Describing the broader study: Ivuxolimab, which targeted the costimulatory receptor OX40 (CD134), was an agonistic, fully human IgG2 monoclonal antibody. Intravenous ivuxolimab was administered to patients every 2 weeks at six dose levels: 0.01, 0.1, 0.3, 1.5, 3 and 10 mg/kg. Of the roughly 50 dose-escalation patients, hepatocellular carcinoma was present in 19, melanoma in approximately 15, renal cell carcinoma in 9 and head and neck cancer in 9. A male proportion of roughly 80% and a mean age of around 60 years, ranging from 23 to 79, were recorded for the dose-escalation cohort. Patients were allowed to have had prior anti-PD-1, anti-PD-L1 or anti-CTLA-4 therapy, and approximately 40% of the dose-escalation patients had previously received checkpoint inhibitors. Partial responses were achieved by three dose-escalation patients, of whom one had hepatocellular carcinoma and two had cutaneous melanoma. The point of sequencing TCRbeta in the periphery was to test whether ivuxolimab changed TCR sequence diversity and drove clonal T-cell expansion. The paper covers the monotherapy dose-escalation part of the phase I ivuxolimab trial, which included N ≈ 50 patients. Broader findings and caveats from the paper: Low levels of normalized T-cell clonal expansion were also seen in some patients who did not respond. In the 0.1-3.0 mg/kg groups, partial responders were among the patients with the lowest normalized peripheral clonal expansion, particularly in CD8+ T cells. After ivuxolimab, more expanded clones were found on average in CD8+ T cells than in CD4+ T cells. Which antigens the clonally expanded peripheral T cells were specific for was not determined. At doses of 0.1 to 3.0 mg/kg, clonal expansion of both CD4+ and CD8+ T cells in blood was seen between baseline and week 6.

For sequencing of the TCRbeta CDR3 region, genomic DNA was extracted from the sorted cells. The immunoSEQ Assay was used to sequence the TCRbeta CDR3 regions. The source is immuneACCESS, and TCRdb retained only in-frame sequences with V and J called. Part of the clones is not carried over; for the studies checked, unresolved V genes explain less than half of this, and the remainder is unexplained. The sample table holds fewer than 70,000 clones, of which 77% were seen once. Clones ranked in the top ten supply about 6% of the sample. Recombination linked TRBV6-5 to TRBJ1-2, and perhaps TRBD1 as D gene, on 6 matching bases. This TCR was recovered from an adult with an advanced solid tumor such as melanoma, head and neck, liver or kidney cancer. The sequencing used CD4+ or CD8+ T cells sorted from blood, collected in a trial of the OX40 agonist ivuxolimab. The CDR3 amino acid sequence is: CASSYGGLYGYTF. The DNA sequence reads TGTGCCAGCAGTTATGGGGGGCTCTATGGCTACACCTTC.